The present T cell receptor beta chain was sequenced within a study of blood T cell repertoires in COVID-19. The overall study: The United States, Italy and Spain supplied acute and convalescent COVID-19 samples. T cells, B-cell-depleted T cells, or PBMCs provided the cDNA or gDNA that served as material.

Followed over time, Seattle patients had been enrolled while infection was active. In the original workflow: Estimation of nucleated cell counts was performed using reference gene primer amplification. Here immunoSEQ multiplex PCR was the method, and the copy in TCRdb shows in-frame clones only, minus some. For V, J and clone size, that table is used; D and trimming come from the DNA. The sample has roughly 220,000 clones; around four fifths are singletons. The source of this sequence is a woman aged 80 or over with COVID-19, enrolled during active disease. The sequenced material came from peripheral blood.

CDR3 region: CASRGLAGGETQYF. DNA for the CDR3: TGCGCCAGCAGAGGGCTAGCGGGAGGGGAGACCCAGTACTTC. J is TRBJ2-5 and V is TRBV5-1, with 12 bases lining up with TRBD2. J was trimmed by 5 bases and V by 5 bases; bases with no gene match: 4. Germline V CDR1 and CDR2: SGHRS, YFSETQ. This CDR3 has 14 residues.